A single T cell receptor (beta chain) is shown here with its context. This sample is drawn from a study of blood T cell repertoires in COVID-19. This CDR3 has 15 residues. CDR1 is SGHAT and CDR2 is FQNNGV in the germline V gene. V was clipped by 6 bases and J by 5 bases, with 16 bases between them. Per the authors' pipeline: Scientists estimated how many nucleated cells there were by amplifying reference gene primers. Produced via immunoSEQ multiplex PCR; TCRdb's table is partial and in-frame only. V and J calls and clone size are copied from that table; D and trimming were computed from the DNA. The sample shows 150,000 to 200,000 clones, approximately 89% of them seen only once.

The chain joins TRBV11-2 to TRBJ2-2, with a weak D call TRBD2 (7 bases). Material: PBMCs or T cells enriched from blood (not recorded which). This TCR derives from a woman aged 18-29 years who had recovered from COVID-19. This CDR3 is CASSIRSGTTGELFF. CDR3 bases: TGTGCCAGCAGTATTAGGAGCGGGACAACCGGGGAGCTGTTTTTT.